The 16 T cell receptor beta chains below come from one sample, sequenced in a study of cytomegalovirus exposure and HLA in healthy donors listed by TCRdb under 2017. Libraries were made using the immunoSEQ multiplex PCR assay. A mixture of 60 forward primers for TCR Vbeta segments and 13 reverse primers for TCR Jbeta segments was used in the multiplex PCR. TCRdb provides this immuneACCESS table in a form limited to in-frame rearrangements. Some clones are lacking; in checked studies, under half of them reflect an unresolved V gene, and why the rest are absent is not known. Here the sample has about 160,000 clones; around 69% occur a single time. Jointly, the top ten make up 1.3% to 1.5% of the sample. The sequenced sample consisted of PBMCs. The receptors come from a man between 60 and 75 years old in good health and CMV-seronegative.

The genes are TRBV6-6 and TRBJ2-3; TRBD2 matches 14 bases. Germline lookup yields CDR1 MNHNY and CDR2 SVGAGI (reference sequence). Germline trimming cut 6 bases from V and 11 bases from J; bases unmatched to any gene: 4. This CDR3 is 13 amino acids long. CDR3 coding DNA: TGTGCCAGCAGAACGGGACTAGCGGGGGAGCAGTATTTT. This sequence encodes CASRTGLAGEQYF.

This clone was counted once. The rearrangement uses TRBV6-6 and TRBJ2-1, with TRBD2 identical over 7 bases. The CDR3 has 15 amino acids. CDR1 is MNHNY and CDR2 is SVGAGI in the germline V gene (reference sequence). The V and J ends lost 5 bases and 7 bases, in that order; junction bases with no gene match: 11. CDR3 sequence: CASSPGTTHENEQFF. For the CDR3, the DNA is TGTGCCAGCAGTCCCGGGACTACCCACGAGAATGAGCAGTTCTTC.

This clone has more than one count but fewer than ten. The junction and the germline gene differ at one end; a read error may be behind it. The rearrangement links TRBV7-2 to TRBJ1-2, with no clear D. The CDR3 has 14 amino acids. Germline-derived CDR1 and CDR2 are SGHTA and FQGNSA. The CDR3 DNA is TGTGCCAGCAGATTAGGCGGAGCTAACTATGGCTACACCTTC. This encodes CASRLGGANYGYTF.

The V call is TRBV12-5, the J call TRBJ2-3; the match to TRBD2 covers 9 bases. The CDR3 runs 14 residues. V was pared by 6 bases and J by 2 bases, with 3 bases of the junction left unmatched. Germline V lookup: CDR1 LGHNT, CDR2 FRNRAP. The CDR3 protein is CASGAGGLTDTQYF. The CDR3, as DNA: TGTGCTAGTGGAGCGGGGGGTCTCACAGATACGCAGTATTTT.

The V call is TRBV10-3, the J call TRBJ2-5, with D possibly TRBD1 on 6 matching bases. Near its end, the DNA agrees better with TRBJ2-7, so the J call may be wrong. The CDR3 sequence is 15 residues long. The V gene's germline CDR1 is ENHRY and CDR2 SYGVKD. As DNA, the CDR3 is TGTGCCATCAGTGAGTCGACAGGACTTGGCTACGAGCAGTACTTC. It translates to CAISESTGLGYEQYF.

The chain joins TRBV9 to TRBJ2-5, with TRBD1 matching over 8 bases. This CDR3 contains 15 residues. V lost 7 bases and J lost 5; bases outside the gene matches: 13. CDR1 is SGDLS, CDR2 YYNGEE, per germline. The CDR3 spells CASSTRAGGIETQYF. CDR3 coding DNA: TGTGCCAGCTCGACTCGGGCAGGGGGCATTGAGACCCAGTACTTC.

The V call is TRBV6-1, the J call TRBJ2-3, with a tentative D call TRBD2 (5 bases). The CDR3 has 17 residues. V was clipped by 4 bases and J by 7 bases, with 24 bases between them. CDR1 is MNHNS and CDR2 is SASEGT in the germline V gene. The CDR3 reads CASSGVRGAVRTNTQYF. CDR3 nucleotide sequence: TGTGCCAGCAGTGGGGTCCGGGGAGCGGTTCGAACTAATACGCAGTATTTT.

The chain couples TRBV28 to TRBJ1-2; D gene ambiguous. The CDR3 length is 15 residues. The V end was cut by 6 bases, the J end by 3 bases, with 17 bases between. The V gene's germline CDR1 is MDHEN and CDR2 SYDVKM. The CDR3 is CASRTDKSWDYGYTF. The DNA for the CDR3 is TGTGCCAGCAGAACAGACAAATCATGGGACTATGGCTACACCTTC.

CDR3 DNA: TGTGCCAGCAGTGAAGCAGGGCTCTACGAGCAGTACTTC. Encoded protein: CASSEAGLYEQYF. The chain joins TRBV25-1 to TRBJ2-7; maybe TRBD1 (5 bases). V lost 2 bases and J 3 bases, leaving 8 bases between the germline ends. CDR1 is MGHDK, CDR2 SYGVNS, per germline. The CDR3 consists of 13 residues.

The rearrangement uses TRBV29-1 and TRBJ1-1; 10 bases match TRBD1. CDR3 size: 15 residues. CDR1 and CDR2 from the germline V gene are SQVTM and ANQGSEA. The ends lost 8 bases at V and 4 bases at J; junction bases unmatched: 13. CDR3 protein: CSIQPTGGWGTEAFF. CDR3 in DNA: TGCAGCATCCAACCGACAGGGGGCTGGGGCACTGAAGCTTTCTTT.

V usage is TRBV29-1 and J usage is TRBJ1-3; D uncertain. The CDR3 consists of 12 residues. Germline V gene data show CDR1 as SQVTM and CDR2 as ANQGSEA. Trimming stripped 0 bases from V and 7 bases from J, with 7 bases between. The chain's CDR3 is CSVEDFRNTIYF. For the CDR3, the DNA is TGCAGCGTTGAAGATTTTCGGAACACCATATATTTT.

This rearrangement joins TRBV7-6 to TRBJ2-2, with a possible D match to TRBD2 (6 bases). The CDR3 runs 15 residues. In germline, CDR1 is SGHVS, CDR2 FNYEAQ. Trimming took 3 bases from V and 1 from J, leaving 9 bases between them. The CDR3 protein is CASSFGGENTGELFF. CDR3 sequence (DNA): TGTGCCAGCAGCTTTGGAGGGGAGAACACCGGGGAGCTGTTTTTT.

CDR3 protein: CASSADSPSGEQYF. The CDR3 DNA sequence: TGCGCCAGCAGCGCGGACAGTCCTTCGGGCGAGCAGTACTTC. The rearrangement joins TRBV4-3 to TRBJ2-7; tentative D call: TRBD1 (6 bases). The CDR3 contains 14 residues. Germline V lookup: CDR1 LGHNA, CDR2 YSLEER. Trimming removed 5 bases from V and 6 bases from J, with 17 bases in between.

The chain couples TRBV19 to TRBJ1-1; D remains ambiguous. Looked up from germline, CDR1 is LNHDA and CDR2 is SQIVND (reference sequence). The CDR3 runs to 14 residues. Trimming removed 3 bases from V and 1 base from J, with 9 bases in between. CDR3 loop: CASSMYNRNTEAFF. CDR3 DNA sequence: TGTGCCAGTAGTATGTACAACAGGAACACTGAAGCTTTCTTT.

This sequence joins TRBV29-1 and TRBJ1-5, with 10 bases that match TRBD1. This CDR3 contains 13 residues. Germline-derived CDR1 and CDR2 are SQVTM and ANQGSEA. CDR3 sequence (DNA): TGCAGTGCCGGGACAGGGGACGGCCAGCCCCAGCATTTT. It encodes CSAGTGDGQPQHF.

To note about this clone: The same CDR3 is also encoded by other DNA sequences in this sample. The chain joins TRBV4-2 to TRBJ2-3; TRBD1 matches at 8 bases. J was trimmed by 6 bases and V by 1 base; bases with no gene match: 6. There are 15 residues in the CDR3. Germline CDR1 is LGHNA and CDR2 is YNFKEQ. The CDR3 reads CASSQVTGGTDTQYF. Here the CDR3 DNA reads TGTGCCAGCAGCCAAGTAACAGGGGGGACGGATACGCAGTATTTT.